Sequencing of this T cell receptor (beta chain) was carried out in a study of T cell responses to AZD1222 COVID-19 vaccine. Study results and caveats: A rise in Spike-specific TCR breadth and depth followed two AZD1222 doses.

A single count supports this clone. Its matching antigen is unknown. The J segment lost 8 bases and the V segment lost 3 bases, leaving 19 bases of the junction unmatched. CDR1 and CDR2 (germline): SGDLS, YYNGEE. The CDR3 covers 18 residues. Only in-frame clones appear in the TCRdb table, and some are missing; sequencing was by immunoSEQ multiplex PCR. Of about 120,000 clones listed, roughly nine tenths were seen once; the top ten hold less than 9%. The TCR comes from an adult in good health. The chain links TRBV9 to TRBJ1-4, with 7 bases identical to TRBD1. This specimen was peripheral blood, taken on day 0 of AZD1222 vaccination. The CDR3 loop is CASSAPRLGGGGLEKLFF. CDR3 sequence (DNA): TGTGCCAGCAGCGCCCCGCGGCTTGGGGGAGGGGGCTTGGAAAAACTGTTTTTT. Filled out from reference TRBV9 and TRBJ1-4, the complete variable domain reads DSGVTQTPKHLITATGQRVTLRCSPRSGDLSVYWYQQSLDQGLQFLIQYYNGEERAKGNILERFSAQQFPDLHSELNLSSLELGDSALYFCASSAPRLGGGGLEKLFFGSGTQLSVL.